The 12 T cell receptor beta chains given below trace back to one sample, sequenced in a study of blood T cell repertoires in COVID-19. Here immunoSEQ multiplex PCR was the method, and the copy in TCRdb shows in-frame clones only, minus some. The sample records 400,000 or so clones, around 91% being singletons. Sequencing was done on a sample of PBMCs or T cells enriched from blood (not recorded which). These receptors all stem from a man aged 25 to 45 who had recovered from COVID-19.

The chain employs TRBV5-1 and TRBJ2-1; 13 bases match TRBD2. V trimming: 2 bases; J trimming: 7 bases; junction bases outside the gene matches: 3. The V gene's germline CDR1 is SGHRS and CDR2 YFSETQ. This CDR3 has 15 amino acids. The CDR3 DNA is TGCGCCAGCAGCTTAGGACTAGCGGGAGAAAATGAGCAGTTCTTC. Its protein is CASSLGLAGENEQFF.

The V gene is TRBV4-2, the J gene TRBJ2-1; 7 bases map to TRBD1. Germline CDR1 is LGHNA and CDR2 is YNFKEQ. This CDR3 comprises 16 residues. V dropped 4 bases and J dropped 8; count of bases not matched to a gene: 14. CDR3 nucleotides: TGTGCCAGCAGCCGCAACCGGGACAGCCTTGGGGATGAGCAGTTCTTC. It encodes CASSRNRDSLGDEQFF.

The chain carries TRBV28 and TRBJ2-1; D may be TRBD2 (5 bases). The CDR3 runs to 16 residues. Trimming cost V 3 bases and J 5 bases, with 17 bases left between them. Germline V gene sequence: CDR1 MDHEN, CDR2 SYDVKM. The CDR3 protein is CASSLVGLAEDNEQFF. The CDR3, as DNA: TGTGCCAGCAGTTTGGTTGGCCTAGCAGAGGACAATGAGCAGTTCTTC.

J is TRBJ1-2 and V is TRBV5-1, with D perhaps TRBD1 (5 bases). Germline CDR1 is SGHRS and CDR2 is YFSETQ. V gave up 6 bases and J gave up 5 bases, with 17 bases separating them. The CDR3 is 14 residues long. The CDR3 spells CASTTGGVQYGYTF. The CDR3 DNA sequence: TGCGCCAGCACAACGGGGGGAGTCCAATATGGCTACACCTTC. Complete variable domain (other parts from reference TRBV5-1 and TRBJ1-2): KAGVTQTPRYLIKTRGQQVTLSCSPISGHRSVSWYQQTPGQGLQFLFEYFSETQRNKGNFPGRFSGRQFSNSRSEMNVSTLELGDSALYLCASTTGGVQYGYTFGSGTRLTVV.

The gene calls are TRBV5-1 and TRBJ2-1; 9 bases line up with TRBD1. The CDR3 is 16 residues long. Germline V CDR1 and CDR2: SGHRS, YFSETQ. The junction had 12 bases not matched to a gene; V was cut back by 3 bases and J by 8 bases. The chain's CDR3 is CASSSRGTGTGHEQFF. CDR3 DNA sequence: TGCGCCAGCAGCTCGCGAGGAACCGGGACAGGGCATGAGCAGTTCTTC. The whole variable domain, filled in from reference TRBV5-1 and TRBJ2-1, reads KAGVTQTPRYLIKTRGQQVTLSCSPISGHRSVSWYQQTPGQGLQFLFEYFSETQRNKGNFPGRFSGRQFSNSRSEMNVSTLELGDSALYLCASSSRGTGTGHEQFFGPGTRLTVL.

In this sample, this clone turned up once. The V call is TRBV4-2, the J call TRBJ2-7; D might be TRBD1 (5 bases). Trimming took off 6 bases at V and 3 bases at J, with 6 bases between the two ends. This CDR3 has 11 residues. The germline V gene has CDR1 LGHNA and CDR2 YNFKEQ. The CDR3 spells CASRDIYEQYF. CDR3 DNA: TGTGCCAGCAGGGACATCTACGAGCAGTACTTC.

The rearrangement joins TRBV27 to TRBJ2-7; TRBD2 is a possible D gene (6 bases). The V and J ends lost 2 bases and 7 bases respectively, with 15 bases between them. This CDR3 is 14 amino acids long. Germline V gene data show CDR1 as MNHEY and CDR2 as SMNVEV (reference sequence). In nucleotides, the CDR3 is TGTGCCAGCAGTTTAGGGACTCAAGGGATAGAGCAGTACTTC. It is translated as CASSLGTQGIEQYF.

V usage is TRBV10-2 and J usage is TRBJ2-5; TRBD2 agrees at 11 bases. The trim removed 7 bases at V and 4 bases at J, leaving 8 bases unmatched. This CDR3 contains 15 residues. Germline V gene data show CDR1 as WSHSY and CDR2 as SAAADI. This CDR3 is CASTWGLAEGETQYF. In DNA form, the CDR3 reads TGCGCCAGCACCTGGGGACTAGCGGAAGGAGAGACCCAGTACTTC.

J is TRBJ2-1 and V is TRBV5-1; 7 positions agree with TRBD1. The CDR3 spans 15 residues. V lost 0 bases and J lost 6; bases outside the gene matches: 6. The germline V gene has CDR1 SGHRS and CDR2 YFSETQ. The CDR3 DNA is TGCGCCAGCAGCTTGGCGACAGGGTTGTTCAATGAGCAGTTCTTC. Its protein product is CASSLATGLFNEQFF. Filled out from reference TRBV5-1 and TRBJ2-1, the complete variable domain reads KAGVTQTPRYLIKTRGQQVTLSCSPISGHRSVSWYQQTPGQGLQFLFEYFSETQRNKGNFPGRFSGRQFSNSRSEMNVSTLELGDSALYLCASSLATGLFNEQFFGPGTRLTVL.

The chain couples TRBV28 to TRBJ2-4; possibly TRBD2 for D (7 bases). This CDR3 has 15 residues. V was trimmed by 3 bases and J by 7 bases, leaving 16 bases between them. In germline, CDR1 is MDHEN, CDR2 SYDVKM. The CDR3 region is CASSFVGGAANIQYF. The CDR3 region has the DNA TGTGCCAGCAGTTTCGTAGGGGGGGCGGCGAACATTCAGTACTTC.

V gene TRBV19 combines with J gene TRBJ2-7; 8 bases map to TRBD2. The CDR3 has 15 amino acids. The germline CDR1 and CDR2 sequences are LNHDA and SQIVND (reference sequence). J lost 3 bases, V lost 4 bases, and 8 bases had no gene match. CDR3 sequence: CASSTRGGTLYEQYF. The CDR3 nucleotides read TGTGCCAGTAGTACTCGCGGGGGGACCCTCTACGAGCAGTACTTC.

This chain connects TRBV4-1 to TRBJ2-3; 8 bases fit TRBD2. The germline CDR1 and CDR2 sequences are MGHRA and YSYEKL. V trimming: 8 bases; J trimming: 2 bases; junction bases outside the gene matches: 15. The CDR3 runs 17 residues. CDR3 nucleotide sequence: TGCGCCAGCTCAGGTAGCGGGATTCTTCTTGTCACAGATACGCAGTATTTT. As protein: CASSGSGILLVTDTQYF.